The T cell receptor beta chain under discussion was sequenced for a study of OX40 agonist ivuxolimab in advanced cancers. The repertoire was sequenced with immunoSEQ multiplex PCR; TCRdb's copy has only in-frame clones and lacks some. The sample yields roughly 26,000 clones, approximately 83% seen once. Looked up from germline, CDR1 is SGHTA and CDR2 is FQGNSA. The V gene end was trimmed by 4 bases and the J gene end by 4 bases; junction bases not matched to a gene: 6. This CDR3 is 15 amino acids long. The sequencing here drew on CD4+ or CD8+ T cells sorted from blood, taken in a trial of the OX40 agonist ivuxolimab. This TCR derives from an adult with an advanced solid tumor such as melanoma, head and neck, liver or kidney cancer. The chain employs TRBV7-2 and TRBJ2-2; TRBD1 matches at 7 bases. The CDR3 protein is CASSSTGFATGELFF. CDR3 DNA sequence: TGTGCCAGCAGCTCGACAGGGTTTGCCACCGGGGAGCTGTTTTTT.